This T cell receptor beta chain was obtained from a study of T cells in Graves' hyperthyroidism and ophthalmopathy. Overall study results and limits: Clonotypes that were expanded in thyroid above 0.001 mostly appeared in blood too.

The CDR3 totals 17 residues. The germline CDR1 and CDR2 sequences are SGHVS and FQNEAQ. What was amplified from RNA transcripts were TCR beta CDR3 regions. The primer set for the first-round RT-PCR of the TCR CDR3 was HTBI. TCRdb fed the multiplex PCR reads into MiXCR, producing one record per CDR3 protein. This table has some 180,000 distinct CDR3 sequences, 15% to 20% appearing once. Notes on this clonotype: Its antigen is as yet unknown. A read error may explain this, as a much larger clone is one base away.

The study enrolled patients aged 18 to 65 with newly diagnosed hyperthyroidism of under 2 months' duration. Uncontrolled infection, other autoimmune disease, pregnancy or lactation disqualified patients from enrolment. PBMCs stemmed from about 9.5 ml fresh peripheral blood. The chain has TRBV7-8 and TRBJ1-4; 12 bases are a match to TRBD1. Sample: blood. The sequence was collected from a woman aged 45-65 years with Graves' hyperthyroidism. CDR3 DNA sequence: TGTGCCTGCAGCTTAGCGAGGTCGGGACAGGGGGCGGAAAAACTGTTTTTT. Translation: CACSLARSGQGAEKLFF.